This entry lists 3 T cell receptor beta chains sequenced from one sample in a study of CD8 T cells in ankylosing spondylitis. From the 5' RACE reads, TCRdb called clonotypes with MiXCR, one entry per CDR3 protein. Among a few hundred thousand distinct CDR3 sequences listed, 15% to 20% were seen once. Material for sequencing was blood, either unsorted or a sorted T cell fraction (not recorded which). The source of these receptors is a male donor with ankylosing spondylitis or in good health (not recorded which).

The genes are TRBV6-1 and TRBJ2-7; 11 bases are a match to TRBD2. The CDR3 covers 14 residues. Trimming took 6 bases from V and 5 from J; bases not matched to a gene: 6. CDR1 and CDR2 from the germline V gene are MNHNS and SASEGT. Written as DNA, the CDR3 is TGTGCCAGCAGAGATCGACTAGCGGGAAACGAGCAGTACTTC. Amino acids: CASRDRLAGNEQYF.

The chain is built from TRBV27 and TRBJ2-3, with D perhaps TRBD1 (6 bases). Trimming pared 6 bases from V and 4 bases from J, leaving 17 bases between. CDR3 size: 15 residues. CDR1 is MNHEY and CDR2 is SMNVEV in the germline V gene (reference sequence). CDR3 sequence reads: CASSRGPSRSDTQYF. The CDR3 DNA follows: TGTGCCAGCAGCAGGGGACCTTCCCGGTCAGATACGCAGTATTTT.

This chain links TRBV12-3 or TRBV12-4 with TRBJ2-5, with a possible D match to TRBD2 (5 bases). The CDR3 runs 16 residues. Between the trimmed V and J ends, which lost 7 bases and 4 bases, there was a span of 22 bases. The CDR3, as DNA: TGTGCCAGCAAACCCGGCGGACGAAATCGGGGAGAGACCCAGTACTTC. Amino acids: CASKPGGRNRGETQYF.